This T cell receptor beta chain is from a study of PD-L1 blockade in urothelial cancer. The overall study: Between 0 and 3 chemotherapy regimens preceded treatment for each patient.

The investigators introduced synthetic TCR analog templates into each PCR as spikes. Some clones are missing from TCRdb's copy, which holds only in-frame ones; the method was immunoSEQ multiplex PCR. The sample contains 56,000 or so clones, around 84% of which appear only once. This CDR3 has 14 residues. Germline V lookup: CDR1 SGHTA, CDR2 FQGNSA. V lost 3 bases to trimming and J lost 4 bases; unmatched junction nucleotides: 2. This material consisted of PBMCs, taken around atezolizumab (anti-PD-L1) treatment. The source of this sequence is a man aged 45-65 years with urothelial cancer. The V call is TRBV7-2, the J call TRBJ2-5, with TRBD2 matching 10 bases. The CDR3 is CASSLRLAGETQYF. CDR3 nucleotide sequence: TGTGCCAGCAGCTTGAGACTAGCGGGAGAGACCCAGTACTTC.